These 8 T cell receptor beta chains originate from one sample sequenced in a study of graft-versus-host responses after intestinal transplantation. Profiling relied on immunoSEQ multiplex PCR, and the TCRdb table lists in-frame clones only, not all of them. The table includes roughly 120,000 clones, less than 95% detected once. Their antigen targets remain unknown. The source was unstimulated CD4+ T cells sorted from spleen or lymph node cells, collected before intestinal transplant. The source of these receptors is a human donor who received an intestinal transplant.

The V and J genes are TRBV18 and TRBJ2-1; 9 nucleotides agree with TRBD2. Losses at the gene ends were 3 bases for V and 7 bases for J; bases not matched to a gene: 10. This CDR3 is built from 16 residues. CDR1 KGHSH and CDR2 LQKENI come from the germline V gene. The CDR3 loop reads CASSPATSGIPNEQFF. The CDR3 coding sequence is TGTGCCAGCTCACCGGCGACTAGCGGAATACCAAATGAGCAGTTCTTC.

This sequence joins TRBV2 and TRBJ2-7; TRBD1 is a possible D gene (6 bases). This CDR3 contains 14 residues. V lost 6 bases, J lost 3 bases, and 15 bases lay in between. Germline V gives CDR1 SNHLY, CDR2 FYNNEI. CDR3 amino acids: CASRYRQVDYEQYF. CDR3 sequence (DNA): TGTGCCAGCAGGTACCGACAGGTAGACTACGAGCAGTACTTC.

This clone was observed a few times. This sequence joins TRBV6-5 and TRBJ1-1; D may be TRBD1 (5 bases). V shed 2 bases and J shed 4 bases, with 11 bases lying between them. CDR3 length equals 14 residues. CDR1 and CDR2 (germline): MNHEY, SVGAGI. In DNA form, the CDR3 reads TGTGCCAGCAGTTACCGGGCCGGGGGCACTGAAGCTTTCTTT. Protein sequence: CASSYRAGGTEAFF.

The genes are TRBV19 and TRBJ2-3, with TRBD2 matching over 11 bases. The trim removed 6 bases at V and 7 bases at J, leaving 3 bases unmatched. Germline V gene lookup returns CDR1 LNHDA and CDR2 SQIVND (reference sequence). The CDR3 is 13 amino acids. CDR3 in DNA: TGTGCCAGTAGACTAGCGGGAGTAAATACGCAGTATTTT. Amino acid sequence: CASRLAGVNTQYF.

The chain links TRBV7-2 to TRBJ2-7; TRBD1 matches at 8 bases. Germline assignment: CDR1 SGHTA and CDR2 FQGNSA. The CDR3 totals 14 residues. The ends lost 5 bases at V and 4 bases at J; junction bases unmatched: 7. CDR3 nucleotide sequence: TGTGCCAGCAGCCCTGGACAGGGTATTTACGAGCAGTACTTC. This sequence encodes CASSPGQGIYEQYF.

In this sample, this clone turned up a few times. The rearrangement links TRBV2 to TRBJ1-3, with a possible D match to TRBD1 (6 bases). V was trimmed by 6 bases and J by 2 bases, leaving 11 bases between them. The CDR3 has 14 amino acids. In germline, CDR1 is SNHLY, CDR2 FYNNEI. Written as DNA, the CDR3 is TGTGCCAGCAGCCAACAGGGCCCTGGAAACACCATATATTTT. It codes for CASSQQGPGNTIYF.

This rearrangement joins TRBV6-5 to TRBJ1-5, with D uncertain. The CDR3 is made up of 14 amino acids. Germline lookup yields CDR1 MNHEY and CDR2 SVGAGI. V lost 5 bases, J lost 9 bases, and 17 bases lay in between. The CDR3, as DNA: TGTGCCAGCAGTCCGAGACACCGATTAGGGCCCCAGCATTTT. Encoded protein: CASSPRHRLGPQHF.

This clone is a singleton in its sample. The chain recombines TRBV5-5 with TRBJ2-1; 11 nucleotides match TRBD2. Germline CDR1 is SGHKS and CDR2 is YYEKEE (reference sequence). The CDR3 is 14 amino acids. Unmatched junction bases numbered 3, after V lost 7 bases and J lost 3 bases. The CDR3 here is CASGGLADYNEQFF. The CDR3, as DNA: TGTGCCAGCGGGGGACTAGCGGACTACAATGAGCAGTTCTTC.